A single sample gave rise to the 16 T cell receptor beta chains below, sequenced in a study of T cell repertoires in cytomegalovirus infection. TCRdb used MiXCR to reprocess the reads, holding one entry per CDR3 protein. The sample comprises 300,000 to 400,000 distinct CDR3 sequences, around 25% of which are singletons, and about an eighth rests with the top ten. The antigens for these receptors are not known. The sequenced sample was cultured PBMCs, obtained from culture after CMV antigen stimulation. The receptors were sampled from a human donor in good health (CMV status not recorded). Some clones in this sample may be carry-over from other donors' samples.

This clonotype turned up a few times. The J gene is TRBJ2-1, the V gene TRBV2, with 13 bases lining up with TRBD2. After removal of 7 bases from V and 7 bases from J, the junction contained 4 bases not matched to a gene. Germline-derived CDR1 and CDR2 are SNHLY and FYNNEI. The CDR3 has 14 amino acids. Written as DNA, the CDR3 is TGTGCCAGCACCGGGACTAGCGGGATGAATGAGCAGTTCTTC. Residues: CASTGTSGMNEQFF. Looking up the rest from reference TRBV2 and TRBJ2-1 gives the full variable domain: EPEVTQTPSHQVTQMGQEVILRCVPISNHLYFYWYRQILGQKVEFLVSFYNNEISEKSEIFDDQFSVERPDGSNFTLKIRSTKLEDSAMYFCASTGTSGMNEQFFGPGTRLTVL.

This clonotype has a count of ten or more. This chain joins TRBV7-8 and TRBJ2-1, with D unresolved. This CDR3 region has 12 residues. CDR1 SGHVS and CDR2 FQNEAQ come from the germline V gene. Trimming shortened V by 5 bases and J by 9 bases, and 11 bases separated the two germline ends. This CDR3 reads CASSVDYGEQFF. The DNA of the CDR3 is TGTGCCAGCAGCGTAGATTACGGTGAGCAGTTCTTC. The full variable domain, its missing parts supplied by reference TRBV7-8 and TRBJ2-1, is GAGVSQSPRYKVAKRGQDVALRCDPISGHVSLFWYQQALGQGPEFLTYFQNEAQLDKSGLPSDRFFAERPEGSVSTLKIQRTQQEDSAVYLCASSVDYGEQFFGPGTRLTVL.

The CDR3 is CASSLVPSGANVLTF. CDR3 nucleotides: TGTGCCAGCAGCTTGGTTCCCTCTGGGGCCAACGTCCTGACTTTC. The V and J genes are TRBV5-6 and TRBJ2-6; D uncertain. This CDR3 is built from 15 residues. Germline-derived CDR1 and CDR2 are SGHDT and YYEEEE. V dropped 0 bases and J dropped 0 bases, with 4 bases sitting between them.

The J gene is TRBJ2-2, the V gene TRBV7-2; TRBD2 agrees at 13 bases. This CDR3 comprises 15 residues. V trimming: 5 bases; J trimming: 4 bases; junction bases outside the gene matches: 1. Germline V gives CDR1 SGHTA, CDR2 FQGNSA. DNA of the CDR3: TGTGCCAGCAGCGGGACTAGCGGGACCACCGGGGAGCTGTTTTTT. Its protein is CASSGTSGTTGELFF.

This clonotype was counted a few times. This chain uses TRBV7-2 with TRBJ1-1; 8 nucleotides match TRBD1. Germline CDR1 is SGHTA and CDR2 is FQGNSA. V trimming: 6 bases; J trimming: 0 bases; junction bases outside the gene matches: 15. The CDR3 is 18 amino acids. In DNA, the CDR3 is TGTGCCAGCAGTCGTACCGGCAGGGGGCCTCCTATGAACACTGAAGCTTTCTTT. Translating it yields CASSRTGRGPPMNTEAFF.

This clonotype was seen more than once but under ten times. J is TRBJ2-3 and V is TRBV11-2; TRBD2 matches 7 bases. This CDR3 comprises 13 residues. Trimming removed 1 base from V and 10 bases from J; junction bases left unmatched: 5. CDR1 SGHAT and CDR2 FQNNGV come from the germline V gene. The CDR3 nucleotides are TGTGCCAGCAGCTTAGGCAGCGGGAAGGCGCAGTATTTT. It translates to CASSLGSGKAQYF.

Concerning this clonotype: The junction and the germline gene differ at one end; a read error may be behind it. V and J are TRBV7-2 and TRBJ1-2; D is uncertain. The CDR3 has 14 amino acids. Germline V CDR1 and CDR2: SGHTA, FQGNSA. CDR3 sequence: CASSPIPGNYDYTF. The CDR3 nucleotides read TGTGCCAGCAGCCCCATCCCGGGGAACTATGACTACACCTTC.

The chain recombines TRBV5-1 with TRBJ1-5; D ambiguous. V shed 0 bases and J shed 3 bases, with 10 bases lying between them. There are 15 residues in the CDR3. CDR1 and CDR2 from the germline V gene are SGHRS and YFSETQ. This CDR3 reads CASSLAPGLNQPQHF. The CDR3 DNA is TGCGCCAGCAGCTTGGCCCCCGGACTCAATCAGCCCCAGCATTTT.

V is TRBV7-8 and J is TRBJ2-2; 9 bases match TRBD2. The V and J ends lost 1 base and 3 bases, in that order; junction bases with no gene match: 9. The germline CDR1 and CDR2 sequences are SGHVS and FQNEAQ. This CDR3 is 18 amino acids long. This chain's CDR3 is CASSLGLAGSMYTGELFF. The CDR3 coding sequence is TGTGCCAGCAGCTTAGGGCTAGCGGGAAGTATGTACACCGGGGAGCTGTTTTTT. Using reference TRBV7-8 and TRBJ2-2 for the parts outside the CDR3, the full variable domain is GAGVSQSPRYKVAKRGQDVALRCDPISGHVSLFWYQQALGQGPEFLTYFQNEAQLDKSGLPSDRFFAERPEGSVSTLKIQRTQQEDSAVYLCASSLGLAGSMYTGELFFGEGSRLTVL.

This chain connects TRBV12-3 or TRBV12-4 to TRBJ2-6; weak D call: TRBD1 (6 bases). The CDR3 spans 15 residues. The V end lost 5 bases, the J end lost 2 bases, and 10 bases lay between the germline ends. CDR3 in amino acids: CASSPHRAGANVLTF. The CDR3 coding sequence is TGTGCCAGCAGTCCCCACAGGGCTGGGGCCAACGTCCTGACTTTC.

This clonotype came up a few times. The rearrangement joins TRBV6-5 to TRBJ2-2; perhaps TRBD2 as D (6 bases). CDR3 length: 16 residues. V dropped 2 bases and J dropped 6 bases, with 16 bases sitting between them. Germline V gene lookup returns CDR1 MNHEY and CDR2 SVGAGI. The CDR3 here is CASSYGHGSLAGELFF. CDR3 DNA: TGTGCCAGCAGTTACGGTCACGGGAGTCTTGCCGGGGAGCTGTTTTTT.

This clonotype occurred a few times. The genes are TRBV12-3 or TRBV12-4 and TRBJ1-2, with no clear D. The V end was cut by 4 bases, the J end by 6 bases, with 12 bases between. This CDR3 comprises 13 residues. CDR3 amino acids: CASSSTSPDGYTF. The DNA for the CDR3 is TGTGCCAGCAGTTCCACTTCCCCAGATGGCTACACCTTC.

This clonotype was recorded at least ten times. The genes are TRBV7-8 and TRBJ1-3; 9 bases match TRBD1. With 2 bases clipped from V and 1 base from J, the junction kept 6 bases outside the gene matches. The CDR3 covers 17 residues. Germline-derived CDR1 and CDR2 are SGHVS and FQNEAQ. The CDR3 spells CASSLFRQGVSGNTIYF. The CDR3, as DNA: TGTGCCAGCAGCTTATTCAGACAGGGGGTTTCTGGAAACACCATATATTTT.

This clonotype was counted at least ten times. The chain employs TRBV7-2 and TRBJ2-1, with D tentatively TRBD2 (5 bases). The CDR3 sequence is 13 residues long. The V and J ends lost 5 bases and 4 bases respectively, with 9 bases between them. Germline CDR1 SGHTA, CDR2 FQGNSA. The DNA for the CDR3 is TGTGCCAGCAGCCCAACGGGGTACAATGAGCAGTTCTTC. Translating it yields CASSPTGYNEQFF.

The chain carries TRBV12-3 or TRBV12-4 and TRBJ2-3, with TRBD2 matching 11 bases. V lost 3 bases to trimming and J lost 7 bases; unmatched junction nucleotides: 6. The CDR3 is made up of 15 amino acids. The CDR3 region is CASSFATSGGNTQYF. The CDR3 DNA reads TGTGCCAGCAGTTTCGCTACTAGCGGGGGTAATACGCAGTATTTT.

This clonotype was seen a handful of times. The chain combines TRBV4-1 with TRBJ1-2; 10 bases line up with TRBD1. The junction had 9 bases not matched to a gene; V was cut back by 1 base and J by 7 bases. The germline CDR1 and CDR2 sequences are MGHRA and YSYEKL. The CDR3 sequence is 16 residues long. The CDR3 sequence: CASSQVPGQGFSGYTF. The CDR3 DNA reads as TGCGCCAGCAGCCAAGTTCCGGGACAGGGGTTCAGTGGCTACACCTTC.